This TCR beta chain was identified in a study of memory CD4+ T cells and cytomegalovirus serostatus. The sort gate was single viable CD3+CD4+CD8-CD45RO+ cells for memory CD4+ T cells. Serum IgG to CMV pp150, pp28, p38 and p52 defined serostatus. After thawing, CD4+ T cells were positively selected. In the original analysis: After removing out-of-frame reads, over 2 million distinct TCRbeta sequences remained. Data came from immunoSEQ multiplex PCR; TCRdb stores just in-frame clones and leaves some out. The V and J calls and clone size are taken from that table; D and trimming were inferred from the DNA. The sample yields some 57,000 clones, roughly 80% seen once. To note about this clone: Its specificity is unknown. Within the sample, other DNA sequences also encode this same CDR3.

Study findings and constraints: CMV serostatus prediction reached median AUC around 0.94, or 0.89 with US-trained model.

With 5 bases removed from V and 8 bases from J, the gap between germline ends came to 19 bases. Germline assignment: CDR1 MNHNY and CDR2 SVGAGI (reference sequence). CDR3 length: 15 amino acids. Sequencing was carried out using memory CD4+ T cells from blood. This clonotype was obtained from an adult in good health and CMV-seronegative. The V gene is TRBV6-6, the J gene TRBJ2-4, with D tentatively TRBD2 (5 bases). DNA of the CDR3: TGTGCCAGCAGTCCCGTGGGGAGAACCCGGGACATTCAGTACTTC. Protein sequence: CASSPVGRTRDIQYF.